The clone carrying this T cell receptor beta chain was detected only a few times. Its antigen remains unidentified. The V end was cut by 5 bases, the J end by 3 bases, with 15 bases between. The CDR3 has 14 amino acids. Germline lookup yields CDR1 DFQATT and CDR2 SNEGSKA (reference sequence). Unique molecular identifiers were incorporated into the prepared TCRbeta library. Using its own MiXCR run on the PCR reads, TCRdb lists one record per CDR3 protein. The repertoire holds a few hundred thousand distinct CDR3 sequences, with 10% to 15% as singletons. The data are from a study of T-cell reconstitution after alpha-beta-depleted transplantation in children. Study-level points and caveats: After one year, T-cell counts and TCRbeta diversity mostly came from new T cells. There were some patients whose high TCRbeta diversity at day 60 came from surviving recipient T cells and thymic progenitors.

Specimen: PBMCs, mostly from graft donor cells, collected 360 days after TCRalphabeta/CD19-depleted stem cell transplant. The V call is TRBV20-1, the J call TRBJ2-3; tentatively, D is TRBD2 (7 bases). This TCR derives from a male patient between 10 and 17 years old who had a stem cell transplant for acute myeloid leukemia, so the T cells may come from the graft donor. This chain's CDR3 is CSAGRGGWTDTQYF. The CDR3 DNA reads as TGCAGTGCTGGGAGGGGGGGGTGGACAGATACGCAGTATTTT.